These 29 T cell receptor beta chains came from one sample sequenced in a study of blood T cells in healthy people across ages. With a J-beta primer mix and a sample-barcoded 5' primer, a second PCR ran roughly 6 to 11 cycles. TCRdb re-called the 5' RACE reads through MiXCR, storing one row per CDR3 protein. The top ten clones hold approximately 11% of a sample with around 1.5 million distinct CDR3 sequences, 34% of them seen once. Specimen: blood. The receptors derive from a woman aged 30 to 39 in good health.

At least ten counts were recorded for this clonotype. The chain links TRBV18 to TRBJ2-1; D may be TRBD1 (5 bases). This CDR3 is built from 13 residues. Germline-derived CDR1 and CDR2 are KGHSH and LQKENI. Trimming removed 0 bases from V and 15 bases from J, with 15 bases in between. CDR3 in DNA: TGTGCCAGCTCACCACCTTCGGCACAGGAGAGGTTCTTC. Protein sequence: CASSPPSAQERFF.

This clonotype was observed a few times. This chain links TRBV10-3 with TRBJ2-7, with D uncertain. Germline values: CDR1 ENHRY, CDR2 SYGVKD. CDR3 length: 19 residues. V lost 2 bases to trimming and J lost 4 bases, with 27 bases between them. CDR3 in amino acids: CAISEGPAPVASEIYEQYF. The CDR3 DNA is TGTGCCATCAGTGAGGGACCGGCCCCCGTGGCGAGTGAGATATACGAGCAGTACTTC.

In this sample, this clonotype turned up a few times. At one end the junction does not follow the germline gene, possibly because of a read error. This chain uses TRBV18 with TRBJ2-7; 7 bases align to TRBD2. Germline V CDR1 and CDR2: KGHSH, LQKENI. The CDR3 has 15 amino acids. The CDR3 sequence is CASSPPGTTGQGQYF. DNA for the CDR3: TGTGCCAGCTCCCCACCCGGGACTACGGGCCAGGGGCAGTACTTC.

On this clonotype itself: This may stem from a read error, because a much larger clone lies one nucleotide away. This rearrangement joins TRBV20-1 to TRBJ2-5; TRBD2 matches 11 bases. Per the germline V gene, CDR1 is DFQATT and CDR2 is SNEGSKA (reference sequence). The CDR3 has 12 residues. V lost 6 bases and J lost 13; bases outside the gene matches: 10. The CDR3 DNA reads TGCAGTGCCGGGACTAGCGGATACGAGCGGTACTTC. Translating gives CSAGTSGYERYF.

This sequence joins TRBV9 and TRBJ1-2, with TRBD1 identical over 9 bases. Germline-derived CDR1 and CDR2 are SGDLS and YYNGEE. With V trimmed by 3 bases and J by 4 bases, 10 bases remained unmatched. There are 16 residues in the CDR3. The CDR3 coding sequence is TGTGCCAGCAGCGGTACCGAGCAGACAGGGGGCTATGGCTACACCTTC. This encodes CASSGTEQTGGYGYTF.

This chain joins TRBV6-1 and TRBJ2-4; 7 bases match TRBD1. V was clipped by 0 bases and J by 4 bases; unmatched bases: 3. CDR1 is MNHNS, CDR2 SASEGT, per germline. This CDR3 is 15 amino acids long. The CDR3 loop is CASSEADRSKNIQYF. The CDR3, as DNA: TGTGCCAGCAGTGAAGCGGACAGGTCAAAAAACATTCAGTACTTC.

The V call is TRBV5-1, the J call TRBJ2-3; TRBD1 aligns across 8 bases. Germline V lookup: CDR1 SGHRS, CDR2 YFSETQ. V shed 5 bases, J shed 5 bases, and the junction held 4 bases outside the gene matches. The CDR3 has 13 residues. CDR3 DNA: TGCGCCAGCAGACAGGGGGTGGGAGATACGCAGTATTTT. As protein: CASRQGVGDTQYF.

V usage is TRBV27 and J usage is TRBJ2-5, with D maybe TRBD2 (6 bases). This CDR3 has 15 residues. CDR1 and CDR2 (germline): MNHEY, SMNVEV (reference sequence). Trimming shortened V by 3 bases and J by 2 bases, and 13 bases separated the two germline ends. CDR3: CASSLLGTLQETQYF. The DNA of the CDR3 is TGTGCCAGCAGTTTGCTAGGGACTTTACAAGAGACCCAGTACTTC.

The chain recombines TRBV30 with TRBJ1-1, with a tentative D call TRBD1 (5 bases). The germline CDR1 and CDR2 sequences are GTSNPN and SVGIG (reference sequence). The length of the CDR3 is 20 residues. V lost 0 bases and J 5 bases, leaving 31 bases between the germline ends. This chain's CDR3 is CAWSVINRGNVKGARTEAFF. The CDR3 DNA sequence: TGTGCCTGGAGTGTGATTAATCGGGGAAACGTAAAAGGGGCAAGGACTGAAGCTTTCTTT.

The genes are TRBV20-1 and TRBJ2-3; D uncertain. CDR1 and CDR2 (germline): DFQATT, SNEGSKA (reference sequence). V was pared by 4 bases and J by 4 bases, with 9 bases between. This CDR3 region has 12 residues. In DNA form, the CDR3 reads TGCAGTGCTAAAACTGGTGCAGATACGCAGTATTTT. Residues: CSAKTGADTQYF.

The V and J genes are TRBV25-1 and TRBJ1-4; D uncertain. Germline CDR1 MGHDK, CDR2 SYGVNS. Trimming shortened V by 4 bases and J by 4 bases, and 13 bases separated the two germline ends. This CDR3 spans 15 amino acids. CDR3: CASSAHRDLNEKLFF. For the CDR3, the DNA is TGTGCCAGCAGTGCCCACAGAGATCTTAATGAAAAACTGTTTTTT. The whole variable domain, filled in from reference TRBV25-1 and TRBJ1-4, reads EADIYQTPRYLVIGTGKKITLECSQTMGHDKMYWYQQDPGMELHLIHYSYGVNSTEKGDLSSESTVSRIRTEHFPLTLESARPSHTSQYLCASSAHRDLNEKLFFGSGTQLSVL.

The chain recombines TRBV12-3 or TRBV12-4 with TRBJ2-5, with 8 bases matching TRBD2. This CDR3 is built from 13 residues. With V trimmed by 8 bases and J by 3 bases, 5 bases remained unmatched. CDR3 DNA: TGTGCCAGCCTGGGGCGGGGGGAAGAGACCCAGTACTTC. Protein: CASLGRGEETQYF.

V and J are TRBV7-9 and TRBJ2-7; TRBD1 matches at 7 bases. The germline CDR1 and CDR2 sequences are SEHNR and FQNEAQ (reference sequence). Losses at the gene ends were 5 bases for V and 7 bases for J; bases not matched to a gene: 14. The CDR3 is 15 residues long. This CDR3 is CASSPRTTGAGEQYF. The DNA for the CDR3 is TGTGCCAGCAGCCCTCGAACCACAGGGGCTGGGGAGCAGTACTTC.

This chain uses TRBV30 with TRBJ2-1; D unclear. Trimming stripped 2 bases from V and 1 base from J, with 24 bases between. Germline V CDR1 and CDR2: GTSNPN, SVGIG (reference sequence). The CDR3 extends over 19 amino acids. The CDR3, as DNA: TGTGCCTGGAGTTTTAGCCCCCATTCGGGCCCCGTTTCCTACAATGAGCAGTTCTTC. This encodes CAWSFSPHSGPVSYNEQFF.

This clonotype was observed a few times. In nucleotides, the CDR3 is TGTGCCAGCAGTTTATCAGCGGGGGAGTCCTACAATGAGCAGTACTTC. Translation: CASSLSAGESYNEQYF. The chain joins TRBV27 to TRBJ2-7; 8 bases agree with TRBD2. The germline V gene has CDR1 MNHEY and CDR2 SMNVEV (reference sequence). The CDR3 spans 16 residues. The ends lost 0 bases at V and 7 bases at J; junction bases unmatched: 11.

The chain is built from TRBV11-2 and TRBJ2-3, with 9 bases identical to TRBD2. Germline V lookup: CDR1 SGHAT, CDR2 FQNNGV. The CDR3 has 17 amino acids. The J segment lost 0 bases and the V segment lost 0 bases, leaving 4 bases of the junction unmatched. The CDR3 bases are TGTGCCAGCAGCTTAGAGTGGAGCGGGAGGAGCACAGATACGCAGTATTTT. Its protein product is CASSLEWSGRSTDTQYF.

This chain connects TRBV7-2 to TRBJ2-7, with D possibly being TRBD1 (6 bases). The J call may be incorrect, as the DNA end agrees better with TRBJ2-5. Germline values: CDR1 SGHTA, CDR2 FQGNSA. The CDR3 sequence is 16 residues long. CDR3 region: CASSYRDILLGETQYF. The CDR3 region has the DNA TGTGCCAGCAGCTACCGGGACATTTTGCTCGGGGAGACCCAGTACTTC.

The table lists this clonotype with a few counts. The chain links TRBV2 to TRBJ1-5; TRBD1 matches at 9 bases. V was pared by 6 bases and J by 8 bases, with 11 bases of the junction left unmatched. The CDR3 runs 15 residues. CDR1 SNHLY and CDR2 FYNNEI come from the germline V gene. The CDR3 nucleotides are TGTGCCAGCAGCACTTCCGGGACAGGGCGGAAGCCCCAGCATTTT. Protein: CASSTSGTGRKPQHF.

This clonotype was recorded a few times. V and J are TRBV4-2 and TRBJ1-1; 10 bases align to TRBD1. Looked up from germline, CDR1 is LGHNA and CDR2 is YNFKEQ. This CDR3 contains 17 residues. J gave up 4 bases and V 1 base, and 9 bases lay outside the gene matches. The CDR3 is CASSQGFGQGGSTEAFF. The CDR3 DNA is TGTGCCAGCAGCCAAGGGTTCGGACAGGGGGGGAGCACTGAAGCTTTCTTT.

V is TRBV7-9 and J is TRBJ2-5; 8 bases fit TRBD2. Germline V gene data show CDR1 as SEHNR and CDR2 as FQNEAQ (reference sequence). V gave up 4 bases and J gave up 7 bases; unmatched junction bases: 14. This CDR3 contains 16 residues. The DNA of the CDR3 is TGTGCCAGCAGCTCCGGCGGGGGGATAGGAAAAGGGACCCAGTACTTC. Protein sequence: CASSSGGGIGKGTQYF.

The chain joins TRBV6-1 to TRBJ1-1, with 11 positions matching TRBD1. After removal of 5 bases from V and 7 bases from J, the junction contained 6 bases not matched to a gene. From germline, CDR1 is MNHNS and CDR2 SASEGT. This CDR3 is 14 amino acids long. The CDR3 DNA is TGTGCCAGCAGTTTCGGACAGGGGGCTTATGAAGCTTTCTTT. Its protein is CASSFGQGAYEAFF.

J is TRBJ2-7 and V is TRBV2, with 7 nucleotides matching TRBD1. Germline V CDR1 and CDR2: SNHLY, FYNNEI. This CDR3 is 13 amino acids long. After removal of 7 bases from V and 2 bases from J, the junction contained 5 bases not matched to a gene. This CDR3 is CASKGTDTYEQYF. DNA for the CDR3: TGTGCCAGCAAGGGGACAGATACCTACGAGCAGTACTTC.

The V and J genes are TRBV6-5 and TRBJ2-6; no clear D gene. V gave up 3 bases and J gave up 0 bases, with 21 bases separating them. This CDR3 spans 20 amino acids. Germline values: CDR1 MNHEY, CDR2 SVGAGI. The DNA of the CDR3 is TGTGCCAGCAGTTATTCCTTTGCGCGACTTCTAACCTCTGGGGCCAACGTCCTGACTTTC. Amino acid sequence: CASSYSFARLLTSGANVLTF.

In its sample, this clonotype was seen a few times. The rearrangement joins TRBV13 to TRBJ2-7; D might be TRBD1 (5 bases). The CDR3 runs to 12 residues. Per germline, CDR1 PRHDT and CDR2 FYEKMQ (reference sequence). The V and J ends lost 1 base and 6 bases respectively, with 7 bases between them. The CDR3, as DNA: TGTGCCAGCAGCTTAGAGACAGTCGAGCAGTACTTC. Translated: CASSLETVEQYF.

With respect to this clonotype: A much larger clone differs from this one at a single base, so this may be a read error. J is TRBJ2-1 and V is TRBV29-1; 15 nucleotides agree with TRBD2. The CDR3 consists of 17 residues. The V segment lost 3 bases and the J segment 0 bases; nucleotides outside the gene matches: 3. Germline CDR1 reads SQVTM; CDR2 reads ANQGSEA. CDR3 loop: CSVDGTSGRNSYNEQFF. In nucleotides, the CDR3 is TGCAGCGTTGATGGGACTAGCGGGAGGAACTCCTACAATGAGCAGTTCTTC.

This chain uses TRBV3-1 with TRBJ2-5; no definite D call. This CDR3 is built from 17 residues. Germline CDR1 LGHDT, CDR2 YNNKEL (reference sequence). V was cut by 4 bases and J by 1 base, with 19 bases left in between. CDR3 coding DNA: TGTGCCAGCAGCCCCACAAAAAGCAGACGGATCCAAGAGACCCAGTACTTC. Protein product: CASSPTKSRRIQETQYF.

This clonotype was counted a few times. As DNA, the CDR3 is TGTGCCAGCAGCTTATACGGATCACCCCTCCACTTT. As protein: CASSLYGSPLHF. V usage is TRBV7-2 and J usage is TRBJ1-6; unclear D gene. The germline gives CDR1 SGHTA, CDR2 FQGNSA. V lost 2 bases, J lost 10 bases, and 6 bases lay in between. CDR3 length equals 12 residues.

This clonotype turned up a few times. V and J are TRBV7-9 and TRBJ2-7; perhaps TRBD1 as D (5 bases). Trimming removed 2 bases from V and 2 bases from J, with 13 bases in between. Per the germline V gene, CDR1 is SEHNR and CDR2 is FQNEAQ (reference sequence). This CDR3 has 15 residues. DNA of the CDR3: TGTGCCAGCAGCTTAACACAGGCGATAACCTACGAGCAGTACTTC. This encodes CASSLTQAITYEQYF.

The V call is TRBV2, the J call TRBJ2-3; D perhaps matches TRBD2 (7 bases). The ends were cut back, 6 bases at V and 5 bases at J, with 18 bases in the middle. Germline V gene lookup returns CDR1 SNHLY and CDR2 FYNNEI. This CDR3 has 15 residues. In nucleotides, the CDR3 is TGTGCCAGCAGGGGGGGGCCGGGGAGGGGAGATACGCAGTATTTT. As protein: CASRGGPGRGDTQYF.